Listed below are T cell receptor beta chains from one sample, sequenced in a study of T cells after yellow fever vaccination. One entry per CDR3 protein, called by TCRdb with MiXCR from the 5' RACE reads. The sample records some 100,000 distinct CDR3 sequences, 7.2% being singletons. The sequences come from CD4+ T cells sorted from PBMCs, collected about 49 days after the first yellow fever vaccination. The source of these receptors is a man aged 18 to 29 who received the YFV17D yellow fever vaccine. Both conserved end residues are part of each CDR3. Each record gives: D gene, J gene, V gene, clone size, CDR3 DNA, CDR3 protein. A D gene is named only where the DNA matches it firmly. Clone size is not always given. Where it is, it says once, few, many or a class for expanded clones.

d_call: NA; j_call: TRBJ1-5; v_call: TRBV28; clone_size: many; cdr3_nt: TGTGCCAGCAGTGCGAATGGTGTGCCCCAGCATTTT; cdr3_aa: CASSANGVPQHF
d_call: TRBD1; j_call: TRBJ1-6; v_call: TRBV7-2; clone_size: many; cdr3_nt: TGTGCCAGCAGCCCGACAGGGTTTTCACCCCTCCACTTT; cdr3_aa: CASSPTGFSPLHF
d_call: TRBD2; j_call: TRBJ2-3; v_call: TRBV7-6; clone_size: many; cdr3_nt: TGTGCCAGCAGCCCGCAGGGACTAGCGGGCACAGATACGCAGTATTTT; cdr3_aa: CASSPQGLAGTDTQYF
d_call: NA; j_call: TRBJ2-5; v_call: TRBV18; clone_size: many; cdr3_nt: TGTGCCAGCTCACCAGGGAATAGGCAAGAGACCCAGTACTTC; cdr3_aa: CASSPGNRQETQYF
d_call: TRBD2; j_call: TRBJ2-2; v_call: TRBV10-2; clone_size: many; cdr3_nt: TGCGCCAGCCGCTGGACTAGCGGCAGCACCGGGGAGCTGTTTTTT; cdr3_aa: CASRWTSGSTGELFF
d_call: NA; j_call: TRBJ2-7; v_call: TRBV24-1; clone_size: many; cdr3_nt: TGTGCCACCAGTGATCCACACGAGGCCCGTGGACGAGGCGGCAGGCTCGAGCAGTACTTC; cdr3_aa: CATSDPHEARGRGGRLEQYF
d_call: NA; j_call: TRBJ2-3; v_call: TRBV7-9; clone_size: many; cdr3_nt: TGTGCCAGCAGCTTAGACGACTACGATACGCAGTATTTT; cdr3_aa: CASSLDDYDTQYF
d_call: TRBD1; j_call: TRBJ2-2; v_call: TRBV5-1; clone_size: many; cdr3_nt: TGCGCCAGCAGCTTCTGGGACAGAAACACCGGGGAGCTGTTTTTT; cdr3_aa: CASSFWDRNTGELFF
d_call: NA; j_call: TRBJ1-3; v_call: TRBV10-3; clone_size: NA; cdr3_nt: TGTGCCATCAGTGAGTCTCCCAACACCATATATTTT; cdr3_aa: CAISESPNTIYF
d_call: NA; j_call: TRBJ1-6; v_call: TRBV4-3; clone_size: many; cdr3_nt: TGCGCCAGCAGCCAAGATAGGGGCAGTAATTCACCCCTCCACTTT; cdr3_aa: CASSQDRGSNSPLHF
d_call: NA; j_call: TRBJ1-1; v_call: TRBV20-1; clone_size: many; cdr3_nt: TGCAGTGCTAGAGCCCCCCCGGACACTGAAGCTTTCTTT; cdr3_aa: CSARAPPDTEAFF
d_call: NA; j_call: TRBJ1-3; v_call: TRBV7-2; clone_size: few; cdr3_nt: TGTGCCAGCAGCTTCCCCCCGGATAGGGATCACACCATATATTTT; cdr3_aa: CASSFPPDRDHTIYF
d_call: NA; j_call: TRBJ2-7; v_call: TRBV5-6; clone_size: NA; cdr3_nt: TGTGCCATGGGCCCTGGGCTTAACTCCTACGAGCAGTACTTC; cdr3_aa: CAMGPGLNSYEQYF
d_call: NA; j_call: TRBJ2-3; v_call: TRBV9; clone_size: many; cdr3_nt: TGTGCCAGCAGCCCGGGGGACTCTAGCACAGATACGCAGTATTTT; cdr3_aa: CASSPGDSSTDTQYF
d_call: NA; j_call: TRBJ1-4; v_call: TRBV3-1; clone_size: many; cdr3_nt: TGTGCCAGCAGCCAAGATCGACCCGGGCACGAAAAACTGTTTTTT; cdr3_aa: CASSQDRPGHEKLFF
d_call: TRBD2; j_call: TRBJ2-2; v_call: TRBV5-1; clone_size: many; cdr3_nt: TGCGCCAGCAGCTCCACTGGGACTAGCGGCACCGGGGAGCTGTTTTTT; cdr3_aa: CASSSTGTSGTGELFF
d_call: NA; j_call: TRBJ1-4; v_call: TRBV12-3/TRBV12-4; clone_size: many; cdr3_nt: TGTGCCAGCAATCGCATTAATGAAAAACTGTTTTTT; cdr3_aa: CASNRINEKLFF
d_call: NA; j_call: TRBJ2-6; v_call: TRBV6-1; clone_size: NA; cdr3_nt: TGTGCCAGCAGTGAAGCGCACGGTACTGGGGCCAACGTCCTGACTTTC; cdr3_aa: CASSEAHGTGANVLTF
d_call: TRBD1; j_call: TRBJ1-1; v_call: TRBV5-1; clone_size: few; cdr3_nt: TGCGCCAGCAGCTCGGGGCCGACAGGGAACGCTGAAGCTTTCTTT; cdr3_aa: CASSSGPTGNAEAFF
d_call: NA; j_call: TRBJ2-2; v_call: TRBV5-1; clone_size: many; cdr3_nt: TGCGCCAGCAGCTTGGATGGGGGCGATGGCGGGGAGCTGTTTTTT; cdr3_aa: CASSLDGGDGGELFF
d_call: NA; j_call: TRBJ1-2; v_call: TRBV6-1; clone_size: many; cdr3_nt: TGTGCCAGCAGTCCCCGGGCAGGGTATAACTATGGCTACACCTTC; cdr3_aa: CASSPRAGYNYGYTF
d_call: TRBD2; j_call: TRBJ2-5; v_call: TRBV7-2; clone_size: NA; cdr3_nt: TGTGCCAGCAGCTCCCCTGGGGTAGCGGGGGAAGAGACCCAGTACTTC; cdr3_aa: CASSSPGVAGEETQYF
d_call: NA; j_call: TRBJ1-5; v_call: TRBV20-1; clone_size: many; cdr3_nt: TGCAGTGCTAGCGCGGTCCAGCTTGATCAGCCCCAGCATTTT; cdr3_aa: CSASAVQLDQPQHF
d_call: NA; j_call: TRBJ2-5; v_call: TRBV7-2; clone_size: many; cdr3_nt: TGTGCCAGCAGCACCTCCGGGACATCTGGGGGGACCCAGTACTTC; cdr3_aa: CASSTSGTSGGTQYF
d_call: NA; j_call: TRBJ2-2; v_call: TRBV5-6; clone_size: many; cdr3_nt: TGTGCCAGCAGCTTTTCAGGCGTGGAGCTGTTTTTT; cdr3_aa: CASSFSGVELFF
d_call: TRBD1; j_call: TRBJ1-4; v_call: TRBV6-1; clone_size: many; cdr3_nt: TGTGCCAGCAATGACAGGGGACAGGGAGAAAAACTGTTTTTT; cdr3_aa: CASNDRGQGEKLFF
d_call: NA; j_call: TRBJ2-3; v_call: TRBV12-3/TRBV12-4; clone_size: many; cdr3_nt: TGTGCCAGCAGCACAGGGCAAGATACGCAGTATTTT; cdr3_aa: CASSTGQDTQYF
d_call: NA; j_call: TRBJ2-1; v_call: TRBV7-2; clone_size: many; cdr3_nt: TGTGCCAGCAGCTTAGACGGAGCGGGTCGCGAGCAGTTCTTC; cdr3_aa: CASSLDGAGREQFF
d_call: TRBD1; j_call: TRBJ2-7; v_call: TRBV7-2; clone_size: many; cdr3_nt: TGTGCCAGCAGCGCGGGACAGGGGCGTTACGAGCAGTACTTC; cdr3_aa: CASSAGQGRYEQYF
d_call: NA; j_call: TRBJ1-1; v_call: TRBV2; clone_size: NA; cdr3_nt: TGTGCCAGCAGTGAGGTCAACAGGGCTTTCTTT; cdr3_aa: CASSEVNRAFF
d_call: TRBD1; j_call: TRBJ2-1; v_call: TRBV25-1; clone_size: many; cdr3_nt: TGTGCCAGCAGTGAACCGACAGGGGTGGCCTACAATGAGCAGTTCTTC; cdr3_aa: CASSEPTGVAYNEQFF
d_call: TRBD1; j_call: TRBJ1-6; v_call: TRBV6-5; clone_size: few; cdr3_nt: TGTGCCAGCCTAGGACAGGGAAGGCTCCTTAATTCACCCCTCCACTTT; cdr3_aa: CASLGQGRLLNSPLHF
d_call: TRBD1; j_call: TRBJ2-1; v_call: TRBV18; clone_size: many; cdr3_nt: TGTGCCAGCTCAGCCGGGACAGGGGTCTACAATGAGCAGTTCTTC; cdr3_aa: CASSAGTGVYNEQFF
d_call: NA; j_call: TRBJ1-6; v_call: TRBV20-1; clone_size: NA; cdr3_nt: TGCAGTGCTAGACCCCTCGGGGTGAATAATAATTCACCCCTCCACTTT; cdr3_aa: CSARPLGVNNNSPLHF